This T cell receptor (beta chain) came from a study of prognosis after radiotherapy for stage I lung cancer. Study-level background: SBRT spanned 3 to 5 fractions, reaching a biologically effective dose of at least 100 Gy. Notes on the study in general: Where distant metastases developed, patients had lower Shannon entropy after stereotactic body radiation therapy.

In the case of this clonotype: Its antigen is as yet unknown. The junction does not match germline at one end; this may be a read error.

Multiplex PCR in two rounds served to amplify TCR beta CDR3 from genomic DNA. Initially, in first-round PCR, primers specific to each TRBV and TRBJ gene were used. TCRdb itself ran the multiplex PCR reads through MiXCR, one entry per CDR3 protein. The sample records around 21,000 distinct CDR3 sequences, 43% being singletons. This CDR3 is built from 19 residues. In germline, CDR1 is SGHTA, CDR2 FQGNSA. The source material was PBMCs, sampled before or after stereotactic body radiation therapy (not recorded which). The V and J genes are TRBV7-2 and TRBJ2-5; 8 nucleotides agree with TRBD2. This receptor was obtained from a donor at least 50 years old with non-small cell lung cancer. Written as DNA, the CDR3 is TGTGCCGGCAGCTTAGTGGTCGGCTTAGCGGGACGGCCAGGAGAGACCCAGTACTTC. This sequence encodes CAGSLVVGLAGRPGETQYF.